Below are 19 T cell receptor beta chains sequenced from a single sample in a study of control samples from healthy donors and cancer patients. TCRdb's copy holds only in-frame clones and misses some; the assay was immunoSEQ multiplex PCR. The table shows approximately 40,000 clones, with around 83% occurring only once. The material sequenced was PBMCs. The receptor set was obtained from a woman aged 55-70 years with lung cancer.

The chain joins TRBV15 to TRBJ1-3; possible D gene TRBD1, 6 bases. The germline V and J ends were trimmed by 0 bases and 4 bases, with 10 bases remaining between them. Germline V CDR1 and CDR2: LNHNV, YYDKDF (reference sequence). There are 15 residues in the CDR3. In DNA form, the CDR3 reads TGTGCCACCAGCAGAGATTGGGGGCGAGGAAACACCATATATTTT. It encodes CATSRDWGRGNTIYF.

V gene TRBV10-1 combines with J gene TRBJ1-1; 12 bases align to TRBD1. This CDR3 is 13 amino acids long. CDR1 WNHNN and CDR2 SYGVQD come from the germline V gene (reference sequence). J was trimmed by 8 bases and V by 10 bases; bases with no gene match: 8. The CDR3 nucleotides are TGCGCCACTAGAACCGGGACAGGGGGCGAAGCTTTCTTT. Protein: CATRTGTGGEAFF.

This clone showed up just once. The gene calls are TRBV5-1 and TRBJ2-1; 7 bases are a match to TRBD1. CDR3 size: 16 residues. CDR1 SGHRS and CDR2 YFSETQ come from the germline V gene. The trim removed 1 base at V and 2 bases at J, leaving 6 bases unmatched. The CDR3 sequence is CASSLRATGAYNEQFF. DNA for the CDR3: TGCGCCAGCAGCTTGAGGGCCACAGGGGCCTACAATGAGCAGTTCTTC.

The chain combines TRBV3-1 (or the pseudogene TRBV3-2) with TRBJ1-4, with 8 bases that match TRBD1. Per germline, CDR1 LGHDT and CDR2 YNNKEL (reference sequence). Germline trimming cut 0 bases from V and 7 bases from J; bases unmatched to any gene: 10. The CDR3 loop spans 17 amino acids. The DNA of the CDR3 is TGTGCCAGCAGCCAAGATACTGGGACAGGAGGGAGTGAAAAACTGTTTTTT. Translating gives CASSQDTGTGGSEKLFF.

The chain is built from TRBV6-6 and TRBJ2-7, with 8 nucleotides matching TRBD1. The J segment lost 5 bases and the V segment lost 10 bases, leaving 13 bases of the junction unmatched. Germline values: CDR1 MNHNY, CDR2 SVGAGI (reference sequence). The CDR3 loop spans 14 amino acids. The CDR3 protein is CATRQGNGWDEQYF. The CDR3 DNA is TGTGCCACCAGACAGGGGAATGGGTGGGACGAGCAGTACTTC.

V usage is TRBV6-5 and J usage is TRBJ1-3, with D maybe TRBD1 (5 bases). Germline V gene data show CDR1 as MNHEY and CDR2 as SVGAGI. The V end was cut by 10 bases, the J end by 1 base, with 14 bases between. The CDR3 is made up of 14 amino acids. The CDR3 protein is CATVTGGSGNTIYF. The CDR3 DNA reads as TGTGCCACCGTGACGGGGGGGTCTGGAAACACCATATATTTT.

This rearrangement joins TRBV7-2 to TRBJ2-5, with a possible D match to TRBD1 (6 bases). V lost 5 bases and J lost 1, with 14 bases in between. CDR3 length: 15 residues. The V gene's germline CDR1 is SGHTA and CDR2 FQGNSA. CDR3 sequence (DNA): TGTGCCAGCAGCCCTTTCAGGGGCTCCCAAGAGACCCAGTACTTC. Amino acids: CASSPFRGSQETQYF. The full variable domain, rest sourced from reference TRBV7-2 and TRBJ2-5, is GAGVSQSPSNKVTEKGKDVELRCDPISGHTALYWYRQSLGQGLEFLIYFQGNSAPDKSGLPSDRFSAERTGGSVSTLTIQRTQQEDSAVYLCASSPFRGSQETQYFGPGTRLLVL.

The CDR3 protein is CASSLPGWRGGPFIPEQFF. CDR3 nucleotide sequence: TGTGCCAGCAGCCTCCCCGGATGGCGGGGGGGGCCATTCATCCCTGAGCAGTTCTTC. The rearrangement joins TRBV7-2 to TRBJ2-1; 9 bases are a match to TRBD2. Trimming removed 5 bases from V and 9 bases from J; junction bases left unmatched: 23. Germline V gene data show CDR1 as SGHTA and CDR2 as FQGNSA. This CDR3 is built from 19 residues.

CDR3 nucleotide sequence: TGTGCCAGCAGTGAATGGGAGCAGTACTTC. Translating it yields CASSEWEQYF. The V gene is TRBV6-1, the J gene TRBJ2-7; D remains unclear. The V and J ends lost 2 bases and 7 bases respectively, with 3 bases between them. Germline V gene data show CDR1 as MNHNS and CDR2 as SASEGT. The CDR3 has 10 residues.

The V and J genes are TRBV25-1 and TRBJ1-2, with a tentative D call TRBD1 (5 bases). Germline CDR1 and CDR2: MGHDK and SYGVNS. The CDR3 extends over 12 amino acids. V lost 2 bases and J 4 bases, leaving 5 bases between the germline ends. Here the CDR3 reads CASSETGYGYTF. The DNA for the CDR3 is TGTGCCAGCAGTGAAACAGGCTATGGCTACACCTTC.

The chain has TRBV5-1 and TRBJ2-5, with TRBD1 matching over 9 bases. V shed 2 bases and J 2 bases; nucleotides not matched to a gene: 7. The CDR3 covers 16 residues. Germline loops: CDR1 SGHRS, CDR2 YFSETQ. CDR3 in amino acids: CASSFDHRGQQETQYF. The CDR3 coding sequence is TGCGCCAGCAGCTTCGACCACAGGGGGCAGCAAGAGACCCAGTACTTC.

The chain combines TRBV6-5 with TRBJ2-5; D uncertain. Germline CDR1 reads MNHEY; CDR2 reads SVGAGI. CDR3 length equals 13 residues. V lost 4 bases, J lost 3 bases, and 9 bases lay in between. The CDR3 protein is CASSSIFKETQYF. The CDR3 nucleotides are TGTGCCAGCAGTTCCATCTTCAAAGAGACCCAGTACTTC.

The chain carries TRBV19 and TRBJ1-3; TRBD1 matches at 8 bases. Germline-derived CDR1 and CDR2 are LNHDA and SQIVND (reference sequence). Unmatched junction bases numbered 6, after V lost 4 bases and J lost 4 bases. CDR3 size: 15 residues. The CDR3 loop is CASSTRTGSGNTIYF. The CDR3 coding sequence is TGTGCCAGTAGTACTAGGACAGGGTCCGGAAACACCATATATTTT.

This clone has a handful of counts. The chain employs TRBV18 and TRBJ2-1; TRBD2 matches 12 bases. CDR1 and CDR2 from the germline V gene are KGHSH and LQKENI. V shed 3 bases, J shed 6 bases, and the junction held 9 bases outside the gene matches. This CDR3 is 17 amino acids long. The CDR3 nucleotides are TGTGCCAGCTCACCGAACGATCTAGCGGGGGGGCTCAATGAGCAGTTCTTC. Its protein is CASSPNDLAGGLNEQFF.

The V and J genes are TRBV13 and TRBJ2-7; 9 nucleotides agree with TRBD1. This CDR3 is 17 amino acids long. The V gene's germline CDR1 is PRHDT and CDR2 FYEKMQ (reference sequence). Losses at the gene ends were 4 bases for V and 4 bases for J; bases not matched to a gene: 14. As DNA, the CDR3 is TGTGCCAGCAGCTCATCCCTCGTCCGGGACAGGGAGTACGAGCAGTACTTC. Amino acid sequence: CASSSSLVRDREYEQYF. The full variable domain, in which reference TRBV13 and TRBJ2-7 provide the parts outside the CDR3, is AAGVIQSPRHLIKEKRETATLKCYPIPRHDTVYWYQQGPGQDPQFLISFYEKMQSDKGSIPDRFSAQQFSDYHSELNMSSLELGDSALYFCASSSSLVRDREYEQYFGPGTRLTVT.

The chain uses TRBV15 and TRBJ2-1; D is perhaps TRBD1 or TRBD2 (5 bases each). CDR3 length: 15 amino acids. CDR1 is LNHNV, CDR2 YYDKDF, per germline (reference sequence). The V gene lost 1 base and the J gene lost 9 bases, with 16 bases spanning the gap. DNA for the CDR3: TGTGCCACCAGCAGAGCTATGGGGGAGCGGCCTGAGCAGTTCTTC. Its protein is CATSRAMGERPEQFF.

The chain couples TRBV6-5 to TRBJ2-1; TRBD1 aligns across 9 bases. In germline, CDR1 is MNHEY, CDR2 SVGAGI. The CDR3 is 14 residues long. V shed 7 bases and J 8 bases; nucleotides not matched to a gene: 9. Here the CDR3 reads CASIPGQGSDEQFF. The CDR3, as DNA: TGTGCCAGCATCCCGGGACAGGGTTCGGATGAGCAGTTCTTC.

The rearrangement uses TRBV6-5 and TRBJ1-4; 7 bases map to TRBD1. V shed 8 bases and J 8 bases; nucleotides not matched to a gene: 14. CDR3 size: 15 residues. The germline CDR1 and CDR2 sequences are MNHEY and SVGAGI. CDR3 sequence (DNA): TGTGCCAGCCTGGGCCTACAGGGGTATAAGGAAAAACTGTTTTTT. Its translation is CASLGLQGYKEKLFF.

V and J are TRBV7-9 and TRBJ2-3; perhaps TRBD1 as D (6 bases). Germline CDR1 is SEHNR and CDR2 is FQNEAQ (reference sequence). The ends were cut back, 7 bases at V and 6 bases at J, with 20 bases in the middle. This CDR3 contains 15 residues. The CDR3, as DNA: TGTGCCAGCATCTCACAGGGAGAGAGGGCCGATACGCAGTATTTT. It encodes CASISQGERADTQYF.